This T cell receptor beta chain emerged from a study of tumor-infiltrating lymphocytes in primary liver carcinoma. Turning to the study itself: Stage T1-T3 N0M0 tumors spanned about 4.2 to 10 cm.

TCR beta cDNA was made from 450 to 550 ng total RNA with a constant-region primer. Three nested multiplex PCR rounds of slightly modified ARM-PCR generated TCR beta libraries. TCRdb re-called the multiplex PCR reads through MiXCR, storing one row per CDR3 protein. Here the sample spans 65,000 to 90,000 distinct CDR3 sequences, 72% being singletons. General observations from the study: About 7.5-25% of top clones, no more, were shared by all five regions.

The source material, about 18-33 mg of unsorted bulk tissue, was used to co-extract RNA and DNA. Resecting the tumor surgically was how the patients' primary liver carcinoma was treated. Five discrete regions of every tumor underwent sampling. This clonotype was counted ten times or more. No antigen is known for it. The TCR comes from a man aged 40-49 years with primary liver carcinoma and hepatitis B virus infection. The sample was liver tumor tissue from sampling region 1. Subset specified: tumor region T1, superior pole.

CDR3 coding DNA: TGTGCCAGCAGTGAACCCAGGGGTGGGTACGAGCAGTACTTC. Amino acids: CASSEPRGGYEQYF. The chain is built from TRBV2 and TRBJ2-7; D possibly corresponds to TRBD1 (6 bases). This CDR3 has 14 residues. V was pared by 2 bases and J by 4 bases, with 12 bases between. From germline, CDR1 is SNHLY and CDR2 FYNNEI.